The 22 T cell receptor beta chains below were found in one sample sequenced in a study of T cell responses to AZD1222 COVID-19 vaccine (dated by TCRdb to the early 2020s). The sample's time point label, in plain terms: baseline before first vaccination. To prepare the library, the immunoSEQ multiplex PCR assay was applied. TCRdb carries this immuneACCESS record with in-frame sequences only. Its versions omit some clonotypes, under half of them owing to an unresolved V gene in the studies checked, with the rest unexplained. This sample is represented by about 85,000 clones; 70% to 90% of them were singletons. Approximately 7.9% of the sample is in the top ten clones. The sequencing used peripheral blood, collected on day 0 of AZD1222 vaccination. Every receptor here comes from an adult in good health.

The chain couples TRBV13 to TRBJ2-3; 9 bases match TRBD2. Germline-derived CDR1 and CDR2 are PRHDT and FYEKMQ (reference sequence). The V and J ends lost 5 bases and 6 bases, in that order; junction bases with no gene match: 9. There are 15 residues in the CDR3. CDR3 DNA sequence: TGTGCCAGCAGCCTTTCGGGCGGGAGGGCCGATACGCAGTATTTT. It codes for CASSLSGGRADTQYF. Combining the CDR3 with reference TRBV13 and TRBJ2-3 gives the whole variable domain AAGVIQSPRHLIKEKRETATLKCYPIPRHDTVYWYQQGPGQDPQFLISFYEKMQSDKGSIPDRFSAQQFSDYHSELNMSSLELGDSALYFCASSLSGGRADTQYFGPGTRLTVL.

V and J are TRBV5-4 and TRBJ2-5; 9 nucleotides match TRBD1. Unmatched junction bases numbered 3, after V lost 4 bases and J lost 5 bases. The CDR3 runs 13 residues. The germline V gene has CDR1 SGHNT and CDR2 YYREEE (reference sequence). The CDR3 sequence: CASSPTGGETQYF. As DNA, the CDR3 is TGTGCCAGCAGCCCGACAGGGGGGGAGACCCAGTACTTC.

The gene calls are TRBV15 and TRBJ1-1, with 7 positions matching TRBD1. The CDR3 runs 15 residues. With V trimmed by 1 base and J by 5 bases, 7 bases remained unmatched. Germline V gives CDR1 LNHNV, CDR2 YYDKDF (reference sequence). CDR3 region: CATSRGEGARTEAFF. The CDR3 DNA sequence: TGTGCCACCAGCAGAGGGGAGGGGGCGCGGACTGAAGCTTTCTTT. Filled out from reference TRBV15 and TRBJ1-1, the complete variable domain reads DAMVIQNPRYQVTQFGKPVTLSCSQTLNHNVMYWYQQKSSQAPKLLFHYYDKDFNNEADTPDNFQSRRPNTSFCFLDIRSPGLGDTAMYLCATSRGEGARTEAFFGQGTRLTVV.

The V gene is TRBV7-8, the J gene TRBJ1-5; D possibly corresponds to TRBD1 (5 bases). The CDR3 has 16 amino acids. The germline V gene has CDR1 SGHVS and CDR2 FQNEAQ. V was clipped by 5 bases and J by 4 bases, with 18 bases between them. The CDR3 spells CASSPEGQAFNQPQHF. The CDR3 DNA reads TGTGCCAGCAGCCCGGAGGGGCAGGCCTTTAATCAGCCCCAGCATTTT.

The genes are TRBV7-9 and TRBJ2-7; 9 bases line up with TRBD1. CDR1 and CDR2 (germline): SEHNR, FQNEAQ (reference sequence). J gave up 4 bases and V 5 bases, and 9 bases lay outside the gene matches. This CDR3 region has 15 residues. Here the CDR3 DNA reads TGTGCCAGCAGCAGTACCCGACAGGGGGGATACGAGCAGTACTTC. Encoded protein: CASSSTRQGGYEQYF. Full variable domain (rest looked up from reference TRBV7-9 and TRBJ2-7): DTGVSQNPRHKITKRGQNVTFRCDPISEHNRLYWYRQTLGQGPEFLTYFQNEAQLEKSRLLSDRFSAERPKGSFSTLEIQRTEQGDSAMYLCASSSTRQGGYEQYFGPGTRLTVT.

The J gene is TRBJ2-1, the V gene TRBV4-1; 9 bases are shared with TRBD2. The length of the CDR3 is 17 residues. V gave up 0 bases and J gave up 2 bases; unmatched junction bases: 5. Per the germline V gene, CDR1 is MGHRA and CDR2 is YSYEKL. CDR3 protein: CASSQDQASGTYNEQFF. The CDR3 bases are TGCGCCAGCAGCCAAGATCAGGCTAGCGGGACCTACAATGAGCAGTTCTTC.

The chain employs TRBV11-3 and TRBJ2-2; TRBD2 is a possible D gene (5 bases). This CDR3 region has 16 residues. Trimming removed 4 bases at V and 5 bases at J, with 17 bases between. Germline CDR1 and CDR2: SGHNT and YENEEA. The CDR3 DNA is TGTGCCAGCAGCTCGGGTTTAGGACGGGGAACCGGGGAGCTGTTTTTT. Translation: CASSSGLGRGTGELFF. The full variable domain, in which reference TRBV11-3 and TRBJ2-2 provide the parts outside the CDR3, is EAGVVQSPRYKIIEKKQPVAFWCNPISGHNTLYWYLQNLGQGPELLIRYENEEAVDDSQLPKDRFSAERLKGVDSTLKIQPAELGDSAVYLCASSSGLGRGTGELFFGEGSRLTVL.

This sequence joins TRBV7-8 and TRBJ2-7; D perhaps matches TRBD1 (6 bases). V was shortened by 8 bases and J by 5 bases, with 22 bases between the two germline ends. Germline assignment: CDR1 SGHVS and CDR2 FQNEAQ. The CDR3 length is 15 residues. This CDR3 reads CASAFQASRGDEQYF. The DNA for the CDR3 is TGTGCCAGCGCCTTCCAAGCTTCCAGGGGTGACGAGCAGTACTTC.

Only a few counts were recorded for this clone. The V gene is TRBV10-3, the J gene TRBJ1-2; 7 bases are shared with TRBD1. Losses at the gene ends were 0 bases for V and 4 bases for J; bases not matched to a gene: 2. Germline CDR1 is ENHRY and CDR2 is SYGVKD. CDR3 size: 14 residues. The CDR3 here is CAISESAGGYGYTF. The CDR3 DNA follows: TGTGCCATCAGTGAGTCGGCAGGGGGCTATGGCTACACCTTC.

V and J are TRBV10-3 and TRBJ2-3; D is perhaps TRBD2 (6 bases). CDR3 length: 16 amino acids. Germline CDR1 and CDR2: ENHRY and SYGVKD. The ends were cut back, 5 bases at V and 2 bases at J, with 17 bases in the middle. This CDR3 reads CAISPGRGSVTDTQYF. DNA of the CDR3: TGTGCCATCAGTCCAGGGCGGGGCAGCGTCACAGATACGCAGTATTTT.

This clone was counted between two and nine times. The chain recombines TRBV29-1 with TRBJ2-2, with 12 bases identical to TRBD2. The CDR3 contains 14 residues. Germline V gives CDR1 SQVTM, CDR2 ANQGSEA. V was pared by 4 bases and J by 6 bases, with 3 bases of the junction left unmatched. The CDR3 DNA sequence: TGCAGCGTTGTGGGACTAGCGGGCGCCGGGGAGCTGTTTTTT. Protein product: CSVVGLAGAGELFF.

This chain joins TRBV6-5 and TRBJ2-7, with 9 bases that match TRBD2. V trimming: 6 bases; J trimming: 2 bases; junction bases outside the gene matches: 8. Germline V gene data show CDR1 as MNHEY and CDR2 as SVGAGI. The CDR3 extends over 15 amino acids. The CDR3, as DNA: TGTGCCAGCAGACCGAGACTAGCGGCGGCCTACGAGCAGTACTTC. It encodes CASRPRLAAAYEQYF.

The genes are TRBV4-1 and TRBJ1-3, with D possibly matching TRBD1 (6 bases). CDR1 and CDR2 (germline): MGHRA, YSYEKL. Trimming removed 4 bases from V and 0 bases from J, with 13 bases in between. The CDR3 length is 16 residues. This CDR3 reads CASSPQQGISGNTIYF. Here the CDR3 DNA reads TGCGCCAGCAGCCCCCAACAGGGAATCTCTGGAAACACCATATATTTT.

The chain carries TRBV15 and TRBJ2-1; 10 nucleotides align to TRBD2. The CDR3 runs to 14 residues. After removal of 8 bases from V and 2 bases from J, the junction contained 3 bases not matched to a gene. CDR1 LNHNV and CDR2 YYDKDF come from the germline V gene (reference sequence). CDR3 residues: CATQAGGPYNEQFF. The CDR3, as DNA: TGTGCCACCCAAGCGGGAGGGCCCTACAATGAGCAGTTCTTC. The variable domain in full, with the rest retrieved from reference TRBV15 and TRBJ2-1, is DAMVIQNPRYQVTQFGKPVTLSCSQTLNHNVMYWYQQKSSQAPKLLFHYYDKDFNNEADTPDNFQSRRPNTSFCFLDIRSPGLGDTAMYLCATQAGGPYNEQFFGPGTRLTVL.

The V and J genes are TRBV9 and TRBJ1-2, with D hard to call. The V gene lost 3 bases and the J gene lost 4 bases, with 13 bases spanning the gap. Germline values: CDR1 SGDLS, CDR2 YYNGEE. The CDR3 contains 14 residues. The CDR3 DNA reads TGTGCCAGCAGCGGCCCAGAAATTTCCTATGGCTACACCTTC. Translating it yields CASSGPEISYGYTF.

Only a few counts were recorded for this clone. V is TRBV5-5 and J is TRBJ1-5; D gene ambiguous. CDR1 and CDR2 from the germline V gene are SGHKS and YYEKEE (reference sequence). Trimming removed 0 bases from V and 6 bases from J, with 10 bases in between. There are 14 residues in the CDR3. CDR3 sequence: CASSLDQVRQPQHF. The CDR3 DNA is TGTGCCAGCAGCTTGGACCAGGTACGTCAGCCCCAGCATTTT.

This clone occurred a few times. The chain uses TRBV7-8 and TRBJ1-2; D possibly corresponds to TRBD1 (6 bases). The CDR3 covers 17 residues. V was clipped by 5 bases and J by 4 bases, with 23 bases between them. The V gene's germline CDR1 is SGHVS and CDR2 FQNEAQ. The CDR3 coding sequence is TGTGCCAGCAGCCCCAGGGGCCCCACAGGGCCCGGCTATGGCTACACCTTC. Translating gives CASSPRGPTGPGYGYTF.

This chain connects TRBV30 to TRBJ2-1, with a weak D call TRBD2 (5 bases). V lost 3 bases to trimming and J lost 2 bases, with 11 bases between them. Germline V gene data show CDR1 as GTSNPN and CDR2 as SVGIG (reference sequence). The CDR3 is 14 amino acids. CDR3 in amino acids: CAWSGVGTYNEQFF. The CDR3 DNA is TGTGCCTGGAGCGGGGTAGGGACCTACAATGAGCAGTTCTTC.

The chain's CDR3 is CASSILAGTGGYQPQHF. The CDR3 DNA reads TGTGCCAGTAGTATATTAGCCGGGACAGGGGGCTATCAGCCCCAGCATTTT. V and J are TRBV19 and TRBJ1-5, with 12 bases that match TRBD1. CDR3 length: 17 amino acids. Germline lookup yields CDR1 LNHDA and CDR2 SQIVND (reference sequence). J gave up 5 bases and V 2 bases, and 7 bases lay outside the gene matches. The full variable domain, rest sourced from reference TRBV19 and TRBJ1-5, is DGGITQSPKYLFRKEGQNVTLSCEQNLNHDAMYWYRQDPGQGLRLIYYSQIVNDFQKGDIAEGYSVSREKKESFPLTVTSAQKNPTAFYLCASSILAGTGGYQPQHFGDGTRLSIL.

The chain uses TRBV7-9 and TRBJ1-5, with a possible D match to TRBD1 (5 bases). The germline V and J ends were trimmed by 5 bases and 2 bases, with 13 bases remaining between them. The germline CDR1 and CDR2 sequences are SEHNR and FQNEAQ (reference sequence). The CDR3 is made up of 15 amino acids. Written as DNA, the CDR3 is TGTGCCAGCAGCCCCCCGGGGGGAGGCAATCAGCCCCAGCATTTT. Its translation: CASSPPGGGNQPQHF.

This clone came up once. The V and J genes are TRBV19 and TRBJ2-5; 13 nucleotides match TRBD2. The CDR3 loop spans 15 amino acids. Losses at the gene ends were 4 bases for V and 7 bases for J; bases not matched to a gene: 6. Per germline, CDR1 LNHDA and CDR2 SQIVND (reference sequence). As DNA, the CDR3 is TGTGCCAGTAGTAAACTCGGGACTAGCGGGGCGACCCAGTACTTC. Its protein product is CASSKLGTSGATQYF.

This chain uses TRBV28 with TRBJ2-2, with TRBD2 identical over 10 bases. J lost 4 bases, V lost 7 bases, and 9 bases had no gene match. Germline-derived CDR1 and CDR2 are MDHEN and SYDVKM. This CDR3 has 16 residues. The CDR3 is CASTPSSGSGTGELFF. DNA for the CDR3: TGTGCCAGCACTCCGTCTAGCGGGAGTGGCACCGGGGAGCTGTTTTTT.